The present entry profiles one T cell receptor beta chain with its context. What it binds is not known. The data stem from a study of graft-versus-host responses after intestinal transplantation. Study information: Following induction with anti-thymocyte globulin, all recipients were given tacrolimus and steroids for two to three years.

Sequencing was performed with immunoSEQ multiplex PCR; in TCRdb, only in-frame clones are kept and a portion is missing. The sample has roughly 130,000 clones; over 90% are singletons. This CDR3 contains 15 residues. From germline, CDR1 is MDHEN and CDR2 SYDVKM. V lost 6 bases, J lost 2 bases, and 17 bases lay in between. The rearrangement links TRBV28 to TRBJ2-7, with D possibly TRBD2 on 5 matching bases. The sequence derives from a human donor who received an intestinal transplant. The sample consisted of unstimulated CD4+ T cells sorted from spleen or lymph node cells, taken before intestinal transplant. The CDR3 reads CASSRGGSTPYEQYF. The CDR3 DNA reads TGTGCCAGCAGCCGGGGTGGCAGTACCCCCTACGAGCAGTACTTC.